Each of the 27 T cell receptor beta chains below was sequenced from the same sample in a study of T cell repertoires in aging, cancer and after chemotherapy. Multiplex touch-down PCR with TRB-A/B primers amplified rearranged V-D-J TRB sequences. TCRdb reprocessed the multiplex PCR reads via MiXCR and lists one record per CDR3 protein. Of roughly 7,000 distinct CDR3 sequences listed, 35% to 45% are singletons. TCR beta rearrangements were amplified from peripheral blood genomic DNA. Material: blood. Receptors were obtained from a human donor in good health.

The genes are TRBV19 and TRBJ2-7, with TRBD1 matching 10 bases. Losses at the gene ends were 5 bases for V and 6 bases for J; bases not matched to a gene: 7. From germline, CDR1 is LNHDA and CDR2 SQIVND (reference sequence). The CDR3 runs to 14 residues. The CDR3: CASSLPGQGREQYF. CDR3 bases: TGTGCCAGTAGTTTGCCGGGACAGGGGCGCGAGCAGTACTTC.

The chain employs TRBV19 and TRBJ2-1; possibly TRBD1 for D (6 bases). This CDR3 spans 14 amino acids. The germline gives CDR1 LNHDA, CDR2 SQIVND (reference sequence). V was pared by 10 bases and J by 4 bases, with 17 bases between. The CDR3 sequence: CATSLGGDYNEQFF. CDR3 bases: TGTGCCACCTCCCTAGGGGGAGATTACAATGAGCAGTTCTTC.

The V gene is TRBV7-3, the J gene TRBJ2-7; D perhaps matches TRBD1 (5 bases). In germline, CDR1 is SGHTA, CDR2 FQGTGA. With 3 bases removed from V and 1 base from J, the gap between germline ends came to 10 bases. This CDR3 has 14 amino acids. This CDR3 reads CASSLGRASYEQYF. CDR3 DNA: TGTGCCAGCAGCTTGGGCAGGGCTTCCTACGAGCAGTACTTC.

This clonotype has more than one count but fewer than ten. This chain links TRBV6-5 with TRBJ1-4; D gene ambiguous. V dropped 0 bases and J dropped 0 bases, with 8 bases sitting between them. The CDR3 extends over 16 amino acids. Germline V lookup: CDR1 MNHEY, CDR2 SVGAGI. Written as DNA, the CDR3 is TGTGCCAGCAGTTACTCGAGTCACCCAACTAATGAAAAACTGTTTTTT. Translation: CASSYSSHPTNEKLFF.

This clonotype was observed a few times. The J gene is TRBJ2-1, the V gene TRBV12-3 or TRBV12-4; 7 nucleotides match TRBD2. The trim removed 5 bases at V and 8 bases at J, leaving 12 bases unmatched. CDR3 size: 15 residues. This CDR3 reads CASSPGGPRVDEQFF. The CDR3 region has the DNA TGTGCCAGCAGTCCGGGAGGTCCCAGGGTTGATGAGCAGTTCTTC.

This chain uses TRBV6-5 with TRBJ1-1; D is perhaps TRBD1 (6 bases). Between the trimmed V and J ends, which lost 2 bases and 5 bases, there was a span of 12 bases. Germline V gene data show CDR1 as MNHEY and CDR2 as SVGAGI. The CDR3 covers 14 residues. In nucleotides, the CDR3 is TGTGCCAGCAGTTACGTCGTGAGGGGGACTGAAGCTTTCTTT. Amino acids: CASSYVVRGTEAFF.

The V and J genes are TRBV6-1 and TRBJ1-4; D unclear. V was cut by 8 bases and J by 6 bases, with 10 bases left in between. The CDR3 loop spans 12 amino acids. Germline assignment: CDR1 MNHNS and CDR2 SASEGT. CDR3 sequence: CASRPGDEKLFF. For the CDR3, the DNA is TGTGCCAGCCGGCCGGGCGATGAAAAACTGTTTTTT.

This clonotype was detected only a few times. The rearrangement joins TRBV4-1 to TRBJ1-1; no clear D gene. The CDR3 has 11 amino acids. Per the germline V gene, CDR1 is MGHRA and CDR2 is YSYEKL. Trimming shortened V by 3 bases and J by 3 bases, and 2 bases separated the two germline ends. The CDR3 nucleotides are TGCGCCAGCAGCCACTACACTGAAGCTTTCTTT. Protein sequence: CASSHYTEAFF.

V and J are TRBV2 and TRBJ1-6; D uncertain. In germline, CDR1 is SNHLY, CDR2 FYNNEI. The CDR3 totals 18 residues. Between the trimmed V and J ends, which lost 7 bases and 0 bases, there was a span of 19 bases. The CDR3: CASKFAEVFASYNSPLHF. The DNA of the CDR3 is TGTGCCAGCAAATTCGCAGAAGTATTTGCCTCCTATAATTCACCCCTCCACTTT.

V gene TRBV4-3 combines with J gene TRBJ2-6; D not resolved. V was clipped by 5 bases and J by 2 bases, with 13 bases between them. The germline CDR1 and CDR2 sequences are LGHNA and YSLEER. This CDR3 is built from 16 residues. The DNA for the CDR3 is TGCGCCAGCAGCTTTGGCATTAGAGCTGGGGCCAACGTCCTGACTTTC. Translated, it gives CASSFGIRAGANVLTF.

This clonotype was found a few times. V gene TRBV27 combines with J gene TRBJ2-7; D is ambiguous. The V and J ends lost 7 bases and 5 bases respectively, with 9 bases between them. The CDR3 covers 11 residues. The V gene's germline CDR1 is MNHEY and CDR2 SMNVEV (reference sequence). The CDR3 protein is CASNYGNEQYF. The CDR3, as DNA: TGTGCCAGCAATTATGGGAACGAGCAGTACTTC.

V usage is TRBV20-1 and J usage is TRBJ2-1; 8 bases are shared with TRBD1. The length of the CDR3 is 15 residues. From germline, CDR1 is DFQATT and CDR2 SNEGSKA (reference sequence). The V and J ends lost 0 bases and 9 bases, in that order; junction bases with no gene match: 10. CDR3 nucleotide sequence: TGCAGTGCTAGAGATCTAGGGACAGGAGACCCTGAGCAGTTCTTC. Translation gives CSARDLGTGDPEQFF.

The rearrangement joins TRBV12-3 or TRBV12-4 to TRBJ2-7; D remains ambiguous. V gave up 7 bases and J gave up 3 bases, with 16 bases separating them. The CDR3 is made up of 14 amino acids. The CDR3 DNA follows: TGTGCCAGCAAAGAGCTTCTCGAGTACTACGAGCAGTACTTC. This gives the protein CASKELLEYYEQYF.

The chain is built from TRBV6-5 and TRBJ2-7; D is ambiguous. Germline CDR1 MNHEY, CDR2 SVGAGI. The CDR3 contains 14 residues. V dropped 2 bases and J dropped 7 bases, with 15 bases sitting between them. DNA for the CDR3: TGTGCCAGCAGTTACATGACTCCAACTCTGGAGCAGTACTTC. Translating it yields CASSYMTPTLEQYF.

This clonotype was found a few times. The chain carries TRBV4-3 and TRBJ1-5; no clear D gene. CDR3 length: 15 residues. The germline CDR1 and CDR2 sequences are LGHNA and YSLEER. V gave up 0 bases and J gave up 0 bases, with 6 bases separating them. CDR3 bases: TGCGCCAGCAGCCAAGAGTTCCGTAGCAATCAGCCCCAGCATTTT. It is translated as CASSQEFRSNQPQHF.

This chain uses TRBV2 with TRBJ2-3; TRBD1 aligns across 8 bases. The trim removed 2 bases at V and 6 bases at J, leaving 1 base unmatched. The CDR3 has 13 amino acids. Germline CDR1 is SNHLY and CDR2 is FYNNEI. DNA of the CDR3: TGTGCCAGCAGTGAACAGGGGGCGGATACGCAGTATTTT. Translated, it gives CASSEQGADTQYF.

The V gene is TRBV6-4, the J gene TRBJ2-4, with a tentative D call TRBD2 (5 bases). In germline, CDR1 is MRHNA, CDR2 SNTAGT. CDR3 size: 14 residues. Trimming left V 0 bases short and J 8 bases short, with 11 bases between. CDR3: CASSDSTMADIQYF. The CDR3 coding sequence is TGTGCCAGCAGTGACTCGACTATGGCTGACATTCAGTACTTC.

The J gene is TRBJ2-5, the V gene TRBV19; D may be TRBD2 (6 bases). Trimming took off 3 bases at V and 4 bases at J, with 12 bases between the two ends. This CDR3 is built from 14 residues. Germline V gene data show CDR1 as LNHDA and CDR2 as SQIVND (reference sequence). The CDR3 region has the DNA TGTGCCAGTAGTATGGGCCGGGGAGGAGAGACCCAGTACTTC. Protein: CASSMGRGGETQYF.

The CDR3 protein is CASSQETVPTTEAFF. The DNA for the CDR3 is TGTGCCAGCAGCCAAGAAACAGTTCCCACCACTGAAGCTTTCTTT. The chain combines TRBV4-2 with TRBJ1-1; D remains unclear. The germline V and J ends were trimmed by 0 bases and 4 bases, with 12 bases remaining between them. Looked up from germline, CDR1 is LGHNA and CDR2 is YNFKEQ. The CDR3 runs 15 residues.

The rearrangement links TRBV5-1 to TRBJ1-1, with TRBD1 matching 7 bases. J was trimmed by 0 bases and V by 4 bases; bases with no gene match: 6. The CDR3 has 15 residues. Germline CDR1 is SGHRS and CDR2 is YFSETQ. DNA of the CDR3: TGCGCCAGCAGCCCGGGACAGAAGATGAACACTGAAGCTTTCTTT. Translating gives CASSPGQKMNTEAFF.

The chain combines TRBV10-1 with TRBJ2-3, with D perhaps TRBD1 (6 bases). The length of the CDR3 is 14 residues. Trimming removed 2 bases at V and 7 bases at J, with 13 bases between. CDR1 is WNHNN and CDR2 is SYGVQD in the germline V gene (reference sequence). CDR3 DNA: TGCGCCAGCAGTGAGGGGGCAGGGACACATACGCAGTATTTT. As protein: CASSEGAGTHTQYF.

V and J are TRBV5-4 and TRBJ2-3, with D maybe TRBD2 (7 bases). Germline V lookup: CDR1 SGHNT, CDR2 YYREEE (reference sequence). CDR3 length: 15 residues. V lost 0 bases and J 2 bases, leaving 10 bases between the germline ends. The CDR3 spells CASSLGRGHTDTQYF. Written as DNA, the CDR3 is TGTGCCAGCAGCTTGGGGCGGGGGCACACAGATACGCAGTATTTT.

The chain recombines TRBV4-3 with TRBJ2-3; 10 nucleotides align to TRBD2. This CDR3 comprises 16 residues. Trimming removed 0 bases from V and 4 bases from J; junction bases left unmatched: 4. CDR1 is LGHNA and CDR2 is YSLEER in the germline V gene. As DNA, the CDR3 is TGCGCCAGCAGCCAAGAGTCTAGCGGGGGTTCAGATACGCAGTATTTT. This translates into CASSQESSGGSDTQYF.

This clonotype was picked up a small number of times. The rearrangement joins TRBV6-5 to TRBJ1-6; unclear D gene. Germline V gives CDR1 MNHEY, CDR2 SVGAGI. Trimming took 4 bases from V and 10 from J, leaving 8 bases between them. The CDR3 sequence is 12 residues long. The CDR3 DNA reads as TGTGCCAGCAGTTCCCAGCCCTCACCCCTCCACTTT. Translated, it gives CASSSQPSPLHF.

The chain uses TRBV20-1 and TRBJ2-5; D is undetermined. CDR3 length: 11 residues. Trimming took off 6 bases at V and 5 bases at J, with 10 bases between the two ends. Germline CDR1 is DFQATT and CDR2 is SNEGSKA (reference sequence). The CDR3 spells CSAPGGETQYF. In DNA form, the CDR3 reads TGCAGTGCCCCGGGTGGGGAGACCCAGTACTTC.

This clonotype has only a few counts. This rearrangement joins TRBV4-1 to TRBJ2-5; the match to TRBD2 covers 11 bases. The length of the CDR3 is 14 residues. Germline values: CDR1 MGHRA, CDR2 YSYEKL. V dropped 5 bases and J dropped 5; count of bases not matched to a gene: 4. In DNA, the CDR3 is TGCGCCAGCAGCGGGACTAGCGGTACTGAGACCCAGTACTTC. Protein: CASSGTSGTETQYF.

This clonotype has just a few counts. The chain uses TRBV12-3 or TRBV12-4 and TRBJ2-7; no reliable D call. The CDR3 consists of 14 residues. V lost 3 bases and J 0 bases, leaving 9 bases between the germline ends. CDR3 sequence: CASSFPGDSYEQYF. CDR3 in DNA: TGTGCCAGCAGTTTTCCAGGCGACTCCTACGAGCAGTACTTC.